This T cell receptor (beta chain) was recovered during a study of T cell responses to AZD1222 COVID-19 vaccine. Comment on this clone: Its antigen is not identified.

Some clones are missing from TCRdb's copy, which holds only in-frame ones; the method was immunoSEQ multiplex PCR. The table has fewer than 200,000 clones, about 86% seen once; the top ten hold roughly 11%. General observations from the study: Spike-wide vaccine-associated CD4 TCRs dominated at 160-218 and 743-854. A reported finding is that nearly half of spike-specific TCRs target unmutated variant regions.

The CDR3 loop spans 14 amino acids. CDR1 and CDR2 from the germline V gene are MNHNY and SVGAGI (reference sequence). The V and J ends lost 7 bases and 7 bases respectively, with 17 bases between them. The source material was peripheral blood, sampled 28 days after the second AZD1222 dose. This sequence originates from an adult who received the AZD1222 COVID-19 vaccine. The chain uses TRBV6-6 and TRBJ2-1; perhaps TRBD2 as D (5 bases). Written as DNA, the CDR3 is TGTGCCAGCACCCCGAGCTCGGGGATAAATGAGCAGTTCTTC. Amino acid sequence: CASTPSSGINEQFF.